Following are 18 T cell receptor beta chains from one sample sequenced in a study of technical replicates of blood from a handful of donors. Clones were sequenced by immunoSEQ multiplex PCR, and TCRdb holds only the in-frame ones, with some missing. The profile shows about 100,000 clones, over 90% of them singletons. Specimen: T cells isolated from PBMCs. The receptors derive from a human donor in good health.

This clone occurred a few times. The V call is TRBV18, the J call TRBJ1-2, with 7 bases lining up with TRBD1. J lost 1 base, V lost 5 bases, and 7 bases had no gene match. Per germline, CDR1 KGHSH and CDR2 LQKENI. The CDR3 length is 15 residues. The CDR3 sequence: CASSGTATNNYGYTF. CDR3 sequence (DNA): TGTGCCAGCTCAGGGACAGCGACCAATAACTATGGCTACACCTTC.

This chain joins TRBV5-1 and TRBJ2-6; D possibly corresponds to TRBD1 (5 bases). Trimming took off 2 bases at V and 2 bases at J, with 11 bases between the two ends. Germline V gene sequence: CDR1 SGHRS, CDR2 YFSETQ. This CDR3 has 16 amino acids. The CDR3 nucleotides are TGCGCCAGCAGCTTCACGTCAGGGCCTGGGGCCAACGTCCTGACTTTC. Its translation: CASSFTSGPGANVLTF.

The chain employs TRBV28 and TRBJ1-2; TRBD1 is a possible D gene (5 bases). V was pared by 6 bases and J by 3 bases, with 14 bases between. The CDR3 has 14 amino acids. Per the germline V gene, CDR1 is MDHEN and CDR2 is SYDVKM. CDR3 region: CASRPTEGYYGYTF. In DNA form, the CDR3 reads TGTGCCAGCAGACCCACGGAGGGGTACTATGGCTACACCTTC.

This chain connects TRBV19 to TRBJ1-5; a possible D gene is TRBD1 (6 bases). The CDR3 has 15 residues. Per germline, CDR1 LNHDA and CDR2 SQIVND (reference sequence). With 4 bases removed from V and 6 bases from J, the gap between germline ends came to 16 bases. In nucleotides, the CDR3 is TGTGCCAGTAGTAAGGACAGAGATCCGAGTCAGCCCCAGCATTTT. Its protein product is CASSKDRDPSQPQHF.

The V call is TRBV6-5, the J call TRBJ1-6; D unresolved. The V gene's germline CDR1 is MNHEY and CDR2 SVGAGI. The CDR3 length is 12 residues. V was shortened by 6 bases and J by 7 bases, with 7 bases between the two germline ends. The CDR3 nucleotides read TGTGCCAGCAGGGAACAGAATTCACCCCTCCACTTT. Translation: CASREQNSPLHF.

V is TRBV19 and J is TRBJ1-1; D gene uncertain. The CDR3 spans 14 residues. Germline V gene sequence: CDR1 LNHDA, CDR2 SQIVND (reference sequence). Deletions cut 3 bases from V and 1 base from J, with 9 bases between. The DNA for the CDR3 is TGTGCCAGTAGTATCGTGGGGAGGAACACTGAAGCTTTCTTT. Translated, it gives CASSIVGRNTEAFF.

The chain uses TRBV7-3 and TRBJ1-6; D is perhaps TRBD1 (5 bases). V was pared by 4 bases and J by 3 bases, with 7 bases between. This CDR3 spans 14 amino acids. The germline V gene has CDR1 SGHTA and CDR2 FQGTGA. Written as DNA, the CDR3 is TGTGCCAGCAGCTGGGGCCTCTATAATTCACCCCTCCACTTT. This translates into CASSWGLYNSPLHF.

The chain carries TRBV21-1 and TRBJ1-5; the D call in the table, TRBD1, was not verified against the DNA. TRBV21-1 is noted as a pseudogene. The CDR3 totals 16 residues. The CDR3 here is CASSKTPAGTNQPQHF. Here the CDR3 DNA reads TGTGCCAGCAGCAAAACTCCAGCAGGAACCAATCAGCCCCAGCATTTT.

This clone showed up just once. The rearrangement uses TRBV10-1 and TRBJ2-2, with 8 bases lining up with TRBD1. J lost 4 bases, V lost 3 bases, and 7 bases had no gene match. CDR3 length equals 16 residues. CDR1 is WNHNN, CDR2 SYGVQD, per germline (reference sequence). CDR3 nucleotides: TGCGCCAGCAGTGAATCGGACAGGGTGGGCACCGGGGAGCTGTTTTTT. This codes for CASSESDRVGTGELFF.

This clone was seen once. The chain employs TRBV2 and TRBJ1-2; 11 nucleotides align to TRBD1. V was clipped by 6 bases and J by 6 bases; unmatched bases: 3. Germline CDR1 reads SNHLY; CDR2 reads FYNNEI. The length of the CDR3 is 13 residues. The DNA for the CDR3 is TGTGCCAGCAGGTGGACAGGGGGCGATGGCTACACCTTC. It specifies CASRWTGGDGYTF.

The chain recombines TRBV28 with TRBJ2-7; 7 positions agree with TRBD1. In germline, CDR1 is MDHEN, CDR2 SYDVKM. The CDR3 contains 18 residues. J gave up 3 bases and V 6 bases, and 20 bases lay outside the gene matches. CDR3 region: CASSLPYNRQGPGYEQYF. CDR3 in DNA: TGTGCCAGCAGCTTACCCTATAATCGACAGGGACCGGGCTACGAGCAGTACTTC.

The chain carries TRBV15 and TRBJ1-2, with 9 bases that match TRBD1. Germline V gives CDR1 LNHNV, CDR2 YYDKDF (reference sequence). Unmatched junction bases numbered 4, after V lost 11 bases and J lost 3 bases. The CDR3 runs 12 residues. CDR3 sequence reads: CASGQGYYGYTF. CDR3 bases: TGTGCCTCGGGACAGGGTTACTATGGCTACACCTTC. Full variable domain (missing parts from reference TRBV15 and TRBJ1-2): DAMVIQNPRYQVTQFGKPVTLSCSQTLNHNVMYWYQQKSSQAPKLLFHYYDKDFNNEADTPDNFQSRRPNTSFCFLDIRSPGLGDTAMYLCASGQGYYGYTFGSGTRLTVV.

The chain carries TRBV2 and TRBJ1-4, with 10 bases aligning to TRBD1. CDR1 is SNHLY, CDR2 FYNNEI, per germline. Unmatched junction bases numbered 13, after V lost 4 bases and J lost 8 bases. The CDR3 is 17 amino acids. In DNA form, the CDR3 reads TGTGCCAGCAGTGCCGGGACAGGGGTTACGAGGGACGAAAAACTGTTTTTT. It encodes CASSAGTGVTRDEKLFF.

V and J are TRBV7-9 and TRBJ2-3; a possible D gene is TRBD2 (7 bases). Deletions cut 4 bases from V and 8 bases from J, with 13 bases between. This CDR3 is built from 13 residues. Germline CDR1 reads SEHNR; CDR2 reads FQNEAQ (reference sequence). In nucleotides, the CDR3 is TGTGCCAGCAGCTCCGGGGGGCTCGGTACGCAGTATTTT. Translated: CASSSGGLGTQYF.

This clone was seen once. The V and J genes are TRBV7-8 and TRBJ2-1; possible D gene TRBD2, 6 bases. Germline CDR1 and CDR2: SGHVS and FQNEAQ. The CDR3 consists of 14 residues. V was shortened by 6 bases and J by 2 bases, with 11 bases between the two germline ends. The CDR3, as DNA: TGTGCCAGCAGGGACTACAGCCCCTACAATGAGCAGTTCTTC. Translated, it gives CASRDYSPYNEQFF.

The CDR3 region has the DNA TGTGCCAGCAGTTCCTTCCCCGGGGTAGCGGGAGGGGTAGGGGAGCTGTTTTTT. Its translation: CASSSFPGVAGGVGELFF. V and J are TRBV27 and TRBJ2-2; 11 bases agree with TRBD2. J gave up 8 bases and V 4 bases, and 15 bases lay outside the gene matches. Germline loops: CDR1 MNHEY, CDR2 SMNVEV (reference sequence). The CDR3 has 18 amino acids.

This clone was recorded only once. The V gene is TRBV7-6, the J gene TRBJ2-3; TRBD2 matches 7 bases. CDR1 and CDR2 (germline): SGHVS, FNYEAQ. V gave up 7 bases and J gave up 2 bases; unmatched junction bases: 15. The CDR3 is 17 residues long. CDR3: CASTTFPAAGATDTQYF. The CDR3 DNA follows: TGTGCCAGCACCACCTTTCCAGCGGCGGGAGCCACAGATACGCAGTATTTT.

This clone is a singleton in its sample. This sample includes further DNA sequences coding for the same CDR3. This chain joins TRBV27 and TRBJ1-5; 8 nucleotides agree with TRBD1. This CDR3 has 14 amino acids. Germline V gives CDR1 MNHEY, CDR2 SMNVEV (reference sequence). J lost 7 bases, V lost 5 bases, and 7 bases had no gene match. The CDR3 spells CASSGGTGEQPQHF. CDR3 nucleotide sequence: TGTGCCAGCAGTGGAGGGACAGGTGAACAGCCCCAGCATTTT.